This TCR beta chain was documented in a study of blood T cell repertoires in COVID-19. CDR1 MDHEN and CDR2 SYDVKM come from the germline V gene. The CDR3 extends over 14 amino acids. V was clipped by 5 bases and J by 4 bases; unmatched bases: 3. Generated by immunoSEQ multiplex PCR, the TCRdb table keeps only in-frame clones and is missing some. Of about 170,000 clones listed, approximately 79% are singletons. The rearrangement links TRBV28 to TRBJ1-2, with 11 positions matching TRBD1. This clonotype originated in a woman in her 70s in a cohort exposed to, infected with or recovered from COVID-19 (not recorded which). The sequenced material came from PBMCs or T cells enriched from blood (not recorded which). The CDR3 loop reads CASSGTGGFYGYTF. CDR3 nucleotides: TGTGCCAGCAGTGGGACAGGGGGATTCTATGGCTACACCTTC.